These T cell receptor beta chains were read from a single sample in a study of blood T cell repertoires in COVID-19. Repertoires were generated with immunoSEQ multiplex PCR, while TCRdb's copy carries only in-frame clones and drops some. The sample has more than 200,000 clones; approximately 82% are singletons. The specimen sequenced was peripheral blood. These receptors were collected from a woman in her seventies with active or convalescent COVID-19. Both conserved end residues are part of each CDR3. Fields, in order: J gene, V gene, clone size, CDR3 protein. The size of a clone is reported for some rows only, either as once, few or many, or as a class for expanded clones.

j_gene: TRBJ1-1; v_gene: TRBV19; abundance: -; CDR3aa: CASSSRGRLKNTEAFF
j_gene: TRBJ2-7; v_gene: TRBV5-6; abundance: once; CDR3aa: CASTRQGTMWGEQYF
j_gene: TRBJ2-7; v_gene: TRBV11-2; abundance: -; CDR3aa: CASSSSLSGRLFEQYF
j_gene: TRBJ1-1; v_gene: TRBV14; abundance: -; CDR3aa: CASSQDWGGASTEAFF
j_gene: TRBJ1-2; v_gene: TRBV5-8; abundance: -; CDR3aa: CAGTFRGRGANYGYTF
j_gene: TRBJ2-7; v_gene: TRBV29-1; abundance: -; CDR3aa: CSVPGQGVYEQYF
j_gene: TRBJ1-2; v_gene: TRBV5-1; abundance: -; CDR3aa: CASSLGTGDGYTF
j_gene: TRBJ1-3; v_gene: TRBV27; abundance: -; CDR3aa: CASTGAGNTIYF
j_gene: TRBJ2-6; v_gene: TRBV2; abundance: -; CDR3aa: CASSAVHSGANVLTF
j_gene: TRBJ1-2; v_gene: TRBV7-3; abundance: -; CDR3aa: CASRFAGAYGYTF